This T cell receptor (beta chain) was captured by sequencing in a study of T cells in Graves' hyperthyroidism and ophthalmopathy. Findings of the study overall: Using 13 V-J features, a model discriminated ophthalmopathy from stable hyperthyroidism.

RNA transcripts yielded amplified TCR beta CDR3 regions. The study used the HTBI primer set for a first-round RT-PCR of the TCR CDR3. MiXCR, run by TCRdb on the multiplex PCR reads, gives a single entry per CDR3 protein. This table has about 350,000 distinct CDR3 sequences, approximately 15% appearing once. This clonotype was observed a few times. Its antigen is not known. This CDR3 spans 18 amino acids. Germline loops: CDR1 KGHSH, CDR2 LQKENI. Unmatched junction bases numbered 14, after V lost 0 bases and J lost 6 bases. The source is a woman in her 30s with Graves' hyperthyroidism. Specimen: blood. This sequence joins TRBV18 and TRBJ2-5; 9 nucleotides match TRBD1. CDR3 loop: CASSPPLPGQGIVKTQYF. The CDR3 DNA reads as TGTGCCAGCTCACCACCTCTCCCGGGACAGGGTATTGTGAAGACCCAGTACTTC.